This T cell receptor beta chain was obtained from a study of OX40 agonist ivuxolimab in advanced cancers. Repertoires were generated with immunoSEQ multiplex PCR, while TCRdb's copy carries only in-frame clones and drops some. The data contain some 94,000 clones, roughly 89% of them seen just once; the ten biggest clones take up approximately 0.81%. The receptor comes from an adult with an advanced solid tumor such as melanoma, head and neck, liver or kidney cancer. This material consisted of CD4+ or CD8+ T cells sorted from blood, taken in a trial of the OX40 agonist ivuxolimab.

The DNA of the CDR3 is TGTGCCTGGAGTCAAGGCGGGGACTACGAGCAGTACTTC. Its protein product is CAWSQGGDYEQYF. This chain links TRBV30 with TRBJ2-7; the D gene is possibly TRBD2 (6 bases). CDR1 GTSNPN and CDR2 SVGIG come from the germline V gene (reference sequence). The CDR3 has 13 amino acids. V was pared by 2 bases and J by 3 bases, with 11 bases between.